This TCR beta chain was captured in a study of CD8 T cell repertoires and HIV-1 epitope variants. The study, taken as a whole, reports: Beta chains alone show antigen proliferation, not cytokine profile or function.

V lost 3 bases, J lost 4 bases, and 19 bases lay in between. The CDR3 extends over 16 amino acids. The germline CDR1 and CDR2 sequences are SGHTA and FQGNSA. TCRdb's copy holds only in-frame clones and misses some; the assay was immunoSEQ multiplex PCR. This sample carries under 2,500 clones, around 70% of them seen once, and the ten largest clones take 40% to 55%. For this clone: Its target is unknown.

The TCR originated in a male donor with HIV. Sample: cultured CD8+ T cells derived from PBMCs. The genes are TRBV7-2 and TRBJ2-7; maybe TRBD2 (6 bases). CDR3 coding DNA: TGTGCCAGCAGCTTTACTTCCCGGGGGAGTACGTACGAGCAGTACTTC. It specifies CASSFTSRGSTYEQYF.